This passage covers 18 T cell receptor beta chains from one sample sequenced in a study of blood T cell repertoires in COVID-19. TCRdb's table, derived via immunoSEQ multiplex PCR, lists solely in-frame clones and lacks some. The data contain 35,000 to 50,000 clones, over 75% of them singletons. Sequencing was done on a sample of peripheral blood. These receptors were obtained from a human donor in a cohort sampled during active COVID-19.

This sequence joins TRBV7-2 and TRBJ1-1; D uncertain. From germline, CDR1 is SGHTA and CDR2 FQGNSA. This CDR3 is built from 15 residues. V was cut by 3 bases and J by 2 bases, with 13 bases left in between. The CDR3 DNA reads TGTGCCAGCAGCTTGTACCCCTCAGGAAACACTGAAGCTTTCTTT. Protein sequence: CASSLYPSGNTEAFF.

The rearrangement joins TRBV3-1 (or the pseudogene TRBV3-2) to TRBJ2-1; D may be TRBD2 (5 bases). Looked up from germline, CDR1 is LGHDT and CDR2 is YNNKEL (reference sequence). The CDR3 extends over 12 amino acids. V was trimmed by 4 bases and J by 9 bases, leaving 10 bases between them. In DNA, the CDR3 is TGTGCCAGCAGCCGGCCCCGGGGTGAGCAGTTCTTC. It specifies CASSRPRGEQFF.

The chain joins TRBV27 to TRBJ2-5, with 8 bases that match TRBD1. Germline-derived CDR1 and CDR2 are MNHEY and SMNVEV (reference sequence). V lost 4 bases to trimming and J lost 5 bases; unmatched junction nucleotides: 3. This CDR3 spans 13 amino acids. This CDR3 reads CASSYRTGETQYF. In DNA, the CDR3 is TGTGCCAGCAGTTACAGGACAGGGGAGACCCAGTACTTC.

This clone came up a few times. The chain employs TRBV3-1 (or the pseudogene TRBV3-2) and TRBJ2-3; D unclear. V was clipped by 4 bases and J by 6 bases, with 5 bases between them. The CDR3 has 11 residues. The germline CDR1 and CDR2 sequences are LGHDT and YNNKEL (reference sequence). The CDR3 reads CASSLFDTQYF. DNA of the CDR3: TGTGCCAGCAGCCTCTTCGATACGCAGTATTTT.

The CDR3 bases are TGTGCCAGCATTGGCGGGGGATACTACGAGCAGTACTTC. It yields the protein CASIGGGYYEQYF. The chain is built from TRBV28 and TRBJ2-7; TRBD2 agrees at 7 bases. The length of the CDR3 is 13 residues. Germline assignment: CDR1 MDHEN and CDR2 SYDVKM. With 7 bases clipped from V and 3 bases from J, the junction kept 6 bases outside the gene matches.

This chain joins TRBV24-1 and TRBJ1-2; 8 bases map to TRBD1. The CDR3 sequence is 12 residues long. The V and J ends lost 7 bases and 10 bases, in that order; junction bases with no gene match: 7. CDR1 is KGHDR, CDR2 SFDVKD, per germline. CDR3 protein: CATRLGQGVYTF. Here the CDR3 DNA reads TGTGCCACCAGGCTAGGACAGGGTGTCTACACCTTC.

The V gene is TRBV19, the J gene TRBJ1-2; D call uncertain. There are 18 residues in the CDR3. Germline V gene sequence: CDR1 LNHDA, CDR2 SQIVND (reference sequence). V lost 0 bases, J lost 5 bases, and 22 bases lay in between. The CDR3 nucleotides are TGTGCCAGTAGTATAGATTGGCTGGTCAAAGACTCTCTATATGGCTACACCTTC. It yields the protein CASSIDWLVKDSLYGYTF.

The gene calls are TRBV7-9 and TRBJ1-1; 7 nucleotides agree with TRBD1. The V gene's germline CDR1 is SEHNR and CDR2 FQNEAQ (reference sequence). The CDR3 spans 16 residues. V dropped 3 bases and J dropped 5; count of bases not matched to a gene: 12. The CDR3 loop reads CASSFLAGGLNTEAFF. CDR3 in DNA: TGTGCCAGCAGCTTTTTGGCAGGGGGTCTTAATACTGAAGCTTTCTTT.

This clone is judged medium-sized (0.01 to 0.1%). This chain connects TRBV27 to TRBJ2-2; 8 bases line up with TRBD1. The germline gives CDR1 MNHEY, CDR2 SMNVEV (reference sequence). Germline trimming cut 5 bases from V and 4 bases from J; bases unmatched to any gene: 18. The CDR3 sequence is 19 residues long. CDR3 protein: CASSLKRLRTGRATGELFF. In DNA, the CDR3 is TGTGCCAGCAGTCTCAAAAGACTCAGGACAGGGCGAGCCACCGGGGAGCTGTTTTTT.

This clone was picked up a small number of times. The chain recombines TRBV5-1 with TRBJ2-1; D ambiguous. Germline loops: CDR1 SGHRS, CDR2 YFSETQ. CDR3 length: 14 amino acids. Trimming removed 1 base from V and 0 bases from J, with 5 bases in between. CDR3 sequence reads: CASSLSSSYNEQFF. The CDR3 region has the DNA TGCGCCAGCAGCTTGTCGAGCTCCTACAATGAGCAGTTCTTC.

V and J are TRBV6-5 and TRBJ1-5; D is ambiguous. This CDR3 has 13 residues. The germline V gene encodes CDR1 MNHEY and CDR2 SVGAGI. V was clipped by 6 bases and J by 0 bases, with 6 bases between them. CDR3 amino acids: CASSINSNQPQHF. CDR3 bases: TGTGCCAGCAGCATCAATAGCAATCAGCCCCAGCATTTT.

This chain uses TRBV6-6 with TRBJ2-6; TRBD1 aligns across 12 bases. The CDR3 is 15 residues long. V trimming: 6 bases; J trimming: 5 bases; junction bases outside the gene matches: 2. Germline CDR1 reads MNHNY; CDR2 reads SVGAGI (reference sequence). The CDR3 sequence: CASRGTGGWANVLTF. Written as DNA, the CDR3 is TGTGCCAGCAGGGGGACAGGGGGCTGGGCCAACGTCCTGACTTTC.

The chain carries TRBV28 and TRBJ1-1, with 10 positions matching TRBD1. The CDR3 runs 20 residues. Losses at the gene ends were 7 bases for V and 4 bases for J; bases not matched to a gene: 24. CDR1 is MDHEN, CDR2 SYDVKM, per germline. This CDR3 reads CASTDRGRGIPSHGLTEAFF. CDR3 bases: TGTGCCAGCACCGACAGGGGGCGCGGGATCCCCTCGCATGGGCTCACTGAAGCTTTCTTT.

This clone has only one observation. The CDR3 protein is CASRRTGVSYEQYF. CDR3 DNA sequence: TGTGCCAGCCGCCGGACAGGAGTCTCCTACGAGCAGTACTTC. The chain joins TRBV6-2 or TRBV6-3 to TRBJ2-7, with 7 bases aligning to TRBD1. Germline V gene data show CDR1 as MNHEY and CDR2 as SVGEGT. The CDR3 runs to 14 residues. The V gene end was trimmed by 8 bases and the J gene end by 0 bases; junction bases not matched to a gene: 7.

V usage is TRBV28 and J usage is TRBJ2-2, with 9 nucleotides matching TRBD1. V lost 4 bases to trimming and J lost 0 bases; unmatched junction nucleotides: 6. The germline V gene encodes CDR1 MDHEN and CDR2 SYDVKM. The CDR3 is 17 amino acids. CDR3 amino acids: CASSSHRDRANTGELFF. In nucleotides, the CDR3 is TGTGCCAGCAGTTCACACAGGGACAGGGCGAACACCGGGGAGCTGTTTTTT.

The chain links TRBV6-6 to TRBJ1-5; D might be TRBD1 (5 bases). CDR1 is MNHNY and CDR2 is SVGAGI in the germline V gene (reference sequence). The CDR3 is 15 residues long. V was trimmed by 2 bases and J by 5 bases, leaving 13 bases between them. The CDR3 sequence: CASSYKSWGDQPQHF. CDR3 nucleotides: TGTGCCAGCAGTTACAAGTCGTGGGGGGATCAGCCCCAGCATTTT.

The V and J genes are TRBV6-5 and TRBJ1-6; D is ambiguous. With 7 bases removed from V and 9 bases from J, the gap between germline ends came to 16 bases. In germline, CDR1 is MNHEY, CDR2 SVGAGI. The CDR3 consists of 14 residues. CDR3 nucleotides: TGTGCCAGCACCCCGTCTGTGGGGAGTTCACCCCTCCACTTT. It is translated as CASTPSVGSSPLHF.

The rearrangement uses TRBV6-5 and TRBJ2-7; 10 bases fit TRBD1. The CDR3 is 16 residues long. Trimming removed 2 bases from V and 3 bases from J; junction bases left unmatched: 7. Germline V gene lookup returns CDR1 MNHEY and CDR2 SVGAGI. CDR3: CASSYPRTGGLYEQYF. CDR3 DNA sequence: TGTGCCAGCAGTTACCCAAGGACAGGGGGTCTCTACGAGCAGTACTTC.